This T cell receptor beta chain appears in the sequencing data of a study of blood T cell repertoires in COVID-19. In terms of age and location, participants ranged from roughly 18 to 95 years and lived in 24 US areas. Participant-given clinical history determined each cohort assignment. In the source study's methods: Scientists estimated how many nucleated cells there were by amplifying reference gene primers. The table came from immunoSEQ multiplex PCR; TCRdb's copy has only in-frame clones and leaves some out. V, J and clone size derive from that table, while D and trimming were established from the DNA sequence. The table records 200,000 to 300,000 clones, around 84% of them present only once. V shed 3 bases and J shed 0 bases, with 20 bases lying between them. CDR3 length equals 18 residues. Germline V CDR1 and CDR2: KGHSH, LQKENI.

The TCR comes from a man aged 40-55 years who had recovered from COVID-19. The V and J genes are TRBV18 and TRBJ1-2; tentatively, D is TRBD1 (6 bases). Sequenced input: PBMCs or T cells enriched from blood (not recorded which). CDR3 DNA sequence: TGTGCCAGCTCACCTGGGGTTTGGACAGCCTTTACTAACTATGGCTACACCTTC. It codes for CASSPGVWTAFTNYGYTF. Full variable domain (outside the CDR3, taken from reference TRBV18 and TRBJ1-2): NAGVMQNPRHLVRRRGQEARLRCSPMKGHSHVYWYRQLPEEGLKFMVYLQKENIIDESGMPKERFSAEFPKEGPSILRIQQVVRGDSAAYFCASSPGVWTAFTNYGYTFGSGTRLTVV.